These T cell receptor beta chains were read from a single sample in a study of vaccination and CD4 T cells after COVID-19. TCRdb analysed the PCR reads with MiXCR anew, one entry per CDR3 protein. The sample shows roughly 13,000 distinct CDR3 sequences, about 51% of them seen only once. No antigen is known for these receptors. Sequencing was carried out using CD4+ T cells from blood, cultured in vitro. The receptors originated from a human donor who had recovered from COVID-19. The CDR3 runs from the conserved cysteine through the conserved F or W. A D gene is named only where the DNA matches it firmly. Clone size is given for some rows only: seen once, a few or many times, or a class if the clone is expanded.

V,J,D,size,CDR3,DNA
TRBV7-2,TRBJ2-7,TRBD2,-,CASSPRTSGSSYEQYF,TGTGCCAGCAGCCCTCGGACTAGCGGAAGCTCCTACGAGCAGTACTTC
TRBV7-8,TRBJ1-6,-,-,CASSLLPQRSENSPLHF,TGTGCCAGCAGCTTACTTCCACAGAGATCCGAAAATTCACCCCTCCACTTT
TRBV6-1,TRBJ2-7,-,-,CASSKGGASASYEQYF,TGTGCCAGCAGTAAGGGGGGGGCTAGCGCCTCCTACGAGCAGTACTTC
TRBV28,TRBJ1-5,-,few,CASSLISGGEPQHF,TGTGCCAGCAGTTTAATTTCCGGGGGCGAGCCCCAGCATTTT
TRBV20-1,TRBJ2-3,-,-,CSARDRPPTDTQYF,TGCAGTGCTAGGGACAGACCCCCCACAGATACGCAGTATTTT
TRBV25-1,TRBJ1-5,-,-,CASSVVGVGSGQGHQPQHF,TGTGCCAGCAGTGTCGTTGGGGTGGGGAGCGGGCAGGGGCATCAGCCCCAGCATTTT
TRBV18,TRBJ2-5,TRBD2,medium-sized,CASSPSLAGVETQYF,TGTGCCAGCTCACCAAGCCTAGCGGGAGTGGAGACCCAGTACTTC
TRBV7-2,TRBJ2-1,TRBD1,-,CASSLTGTGGFEQFF,TGTGCCAGCAGCTTAACCGGGACAGGGGGCTTTGAGCAGTTCTTC
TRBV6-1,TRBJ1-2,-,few,CASRRSGRFYGYTF,TGTGCCAGCAGACGCTCCGGGAGATTCTATGGCTACACCTTC
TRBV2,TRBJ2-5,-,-,CASSDRRQETQYF,TGTGCCAGCAGTGATCGGAGGCAAGAGACCCAGTACTTC
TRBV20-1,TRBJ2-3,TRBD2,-,CSAAGVHTQYF,TGCAGTGCTGCGGGGGTACATACGCAGTATTTT
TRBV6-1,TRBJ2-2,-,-,CASTDLTGELFF,TGTGCCAGCACAGACCTCACCGGGGAGCTGTTTTTT
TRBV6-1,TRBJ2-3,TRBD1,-,CASRFGQGPDTQYF,TGTGCCAGCAGGTTTGGACAGGGCCCAGATACGCAGTATTTT
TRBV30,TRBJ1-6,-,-,CAWSVSDFNSPLHF,TGTGCCTGGAGTGTGTCTGACTTTAATTCACCCCTCCACTTT
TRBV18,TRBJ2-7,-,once,CASSLGSRNSEQYF,TGTGCCAGCTCTCTGGGGTCCCGTAACTCTGAGCAGTACTTC
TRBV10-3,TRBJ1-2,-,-,CAISEAGFGQRSNYGYTF,TGTGCCATCAGTGAGGCAGGTTTCGGGCAGCGCTCTAACTATGGCTACACCTTC
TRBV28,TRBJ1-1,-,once,CASSPIRGTEAFF,TGTGCCAGCAGTCCAATCAGGGGAACTGAAGCTTTCTTT
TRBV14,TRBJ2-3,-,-,CASSQRRLGDTQYF,TGTGCCAGCAGCCAAAGGAGACTTGGAGATACGCAGTATTTT
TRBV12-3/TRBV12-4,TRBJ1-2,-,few,CASSLGARSYGYTF,TGTGCCAGCAGCCTAGGGGCCCGCAGCTATGGCTACACCTTC
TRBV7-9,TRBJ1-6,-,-,CASSRGGRGGSPLHF,TGTGCCAGCTCACGGGGGGGAAGAGGGGGTTCACCCCTCCACTTT
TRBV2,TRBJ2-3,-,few,CASSEQGTDTQYF,TGTGCCAGCAGTGAACAGGGCACAGATACGCAGTATTTT
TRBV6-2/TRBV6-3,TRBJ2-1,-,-,CASSYPTSTHEQFF,TGTGCCAGCAGTTACCCCACTAGCACCCATGAGCAGTTCTTC
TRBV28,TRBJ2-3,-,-,CASGNLQGPDTQYF,TGTGCCAGCGGCAACTTACAGGGCCCAGATACGCAGTATTTT
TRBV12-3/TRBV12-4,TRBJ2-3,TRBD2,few,CASSPATSGITDTQYF,TGTGCCAGCAGCCCAGCGACTAGCGGGATCACAGATACGCAGTATTTT
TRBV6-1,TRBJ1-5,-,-,CASSGVIHLQPQHF,TGTGCCAGCAGTGGGGTGATCCATCTCCAGCCCCAGCATTTT
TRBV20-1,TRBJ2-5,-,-,CSASSAEETQYF,TGCAGTGCTAGTTCGGCAGAAGAGACCCAGTACTTC
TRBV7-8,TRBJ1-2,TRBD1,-,CASSPRRDRVNGYTF,TGTGCCAGCAGCCCCAGGCGGGACAGGGTAAATGGCTACACCTTC
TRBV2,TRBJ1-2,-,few,CASSRGEVYGYTF,TGTGCCAGCAGTAGGGGAGAGGTCTATGGCTACACCTTC
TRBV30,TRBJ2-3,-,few,CAWSVTGDTQYF,TGTGCCTGGAGTGTAACAGGGGATACGCAGTATTTT
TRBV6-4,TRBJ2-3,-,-,CASSDSDSTDTQYF,TGTGCCAGCAGTGACTCGGACAGCACAGATACGCAGTATTTT
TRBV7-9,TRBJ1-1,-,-,CASGSEMGTEAFF,TGTGCCAGCGGCTCGGAGATGGGCACTGAAGCTTTCTTT
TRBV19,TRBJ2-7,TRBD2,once,CASSTSGTSSYEQYF,TGTGCCAGTAGTACAAGCGGGACCAGCTCCTACGAGCAGTACTTC
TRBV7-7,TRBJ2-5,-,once,CASSSPDKTQYF,TGTGCTAGCAGCTCCCCAGACAAGACCCAGTACTTC
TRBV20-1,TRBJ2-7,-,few,CSARGHRAPSYEQYF,TGCAGTGCTAGAGGACACAGGGCCCCTTCCTACGAGCAGTACTTC
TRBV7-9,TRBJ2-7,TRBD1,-,CASSPWGQGFEQYF,TGTGCCAGCAGCCCCTGGGGACAGGGTTTCGAGCAGTACTTC
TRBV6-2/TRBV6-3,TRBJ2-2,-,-,CASSKTRGRTGELFF,TGTGCCAGCAGTAAGACAAGGGGACGCACCGGGGAGCTGTTTTTT
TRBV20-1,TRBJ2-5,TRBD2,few,CSAAYSGGETQYF,TGCAGTGCTGCCTACTCGGGGGGGGAGACCCAGTACTTC
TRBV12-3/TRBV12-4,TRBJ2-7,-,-,CASSAPGHKSYEQYF,TGTGCCAGCAGTGCTCCGGGACATAAGTCCTACGAGCAGTACTTC
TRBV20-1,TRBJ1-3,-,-,CSALPETLGNTIYF,TGCAGTGCCCTTCCAGAGACTCTTGGAAACACCATATATTTT
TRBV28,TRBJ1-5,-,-,CASSLIRGRGLRGGQPQHF,TGTGCCAGCAGTTTAATCCGGGGCCGCGGGCTCCGGGGAGGTCAGCCCCAGCATTTT
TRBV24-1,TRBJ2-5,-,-,CAPGETQYF,TGTGCCCCAGGGGAGACCCAGTACTTC
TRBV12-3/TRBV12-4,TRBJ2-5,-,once,CASSFARETQYF,TGTGCCAGCAGTTTTGCGCGAGAGACCCAGTACTTC
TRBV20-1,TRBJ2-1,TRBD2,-,CSAQIRGGTSDYNEQFF,TGCAGTGCTCAGATAAGAGGTGGGACTAGCGACTACAATGAGCAGTTCTTC
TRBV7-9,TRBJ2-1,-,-,CASSYTENYNEQFF,TGTGCCAGCAGCTATACAGAGAATTACAATGAGCAGTTCTTC
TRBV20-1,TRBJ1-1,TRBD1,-,CSATPVRGQTSNTEAFF,TGCAGTGCTACCCCCGTGAGGGGACAGACCTCGAACACTGAAGCTTTCTTT
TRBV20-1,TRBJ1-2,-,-,CSGTYMGGNYGYTF,TGCAGTGGGACATACATGGGTGGAAACTATGGCTACACCTTC
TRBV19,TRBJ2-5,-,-,CASSRRGPGPDETQYF,TGTGCCAGTAGCCGAAGAGGACCGGGACCAGACGAGACCCAGTACTTC
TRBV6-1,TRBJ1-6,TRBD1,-,CASSVGQGEGSPLHF,TGTGCCAGCAGCGTGGGACAGGGAGAGGGTTCACCCCTCCACTTT
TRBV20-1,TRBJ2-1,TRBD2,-,CSAVTFSGSSYNEQFF,TGCAGTGCTGTCACTTTTAGCGGGAGCTCCTACAATGAGCAGTTCTTC